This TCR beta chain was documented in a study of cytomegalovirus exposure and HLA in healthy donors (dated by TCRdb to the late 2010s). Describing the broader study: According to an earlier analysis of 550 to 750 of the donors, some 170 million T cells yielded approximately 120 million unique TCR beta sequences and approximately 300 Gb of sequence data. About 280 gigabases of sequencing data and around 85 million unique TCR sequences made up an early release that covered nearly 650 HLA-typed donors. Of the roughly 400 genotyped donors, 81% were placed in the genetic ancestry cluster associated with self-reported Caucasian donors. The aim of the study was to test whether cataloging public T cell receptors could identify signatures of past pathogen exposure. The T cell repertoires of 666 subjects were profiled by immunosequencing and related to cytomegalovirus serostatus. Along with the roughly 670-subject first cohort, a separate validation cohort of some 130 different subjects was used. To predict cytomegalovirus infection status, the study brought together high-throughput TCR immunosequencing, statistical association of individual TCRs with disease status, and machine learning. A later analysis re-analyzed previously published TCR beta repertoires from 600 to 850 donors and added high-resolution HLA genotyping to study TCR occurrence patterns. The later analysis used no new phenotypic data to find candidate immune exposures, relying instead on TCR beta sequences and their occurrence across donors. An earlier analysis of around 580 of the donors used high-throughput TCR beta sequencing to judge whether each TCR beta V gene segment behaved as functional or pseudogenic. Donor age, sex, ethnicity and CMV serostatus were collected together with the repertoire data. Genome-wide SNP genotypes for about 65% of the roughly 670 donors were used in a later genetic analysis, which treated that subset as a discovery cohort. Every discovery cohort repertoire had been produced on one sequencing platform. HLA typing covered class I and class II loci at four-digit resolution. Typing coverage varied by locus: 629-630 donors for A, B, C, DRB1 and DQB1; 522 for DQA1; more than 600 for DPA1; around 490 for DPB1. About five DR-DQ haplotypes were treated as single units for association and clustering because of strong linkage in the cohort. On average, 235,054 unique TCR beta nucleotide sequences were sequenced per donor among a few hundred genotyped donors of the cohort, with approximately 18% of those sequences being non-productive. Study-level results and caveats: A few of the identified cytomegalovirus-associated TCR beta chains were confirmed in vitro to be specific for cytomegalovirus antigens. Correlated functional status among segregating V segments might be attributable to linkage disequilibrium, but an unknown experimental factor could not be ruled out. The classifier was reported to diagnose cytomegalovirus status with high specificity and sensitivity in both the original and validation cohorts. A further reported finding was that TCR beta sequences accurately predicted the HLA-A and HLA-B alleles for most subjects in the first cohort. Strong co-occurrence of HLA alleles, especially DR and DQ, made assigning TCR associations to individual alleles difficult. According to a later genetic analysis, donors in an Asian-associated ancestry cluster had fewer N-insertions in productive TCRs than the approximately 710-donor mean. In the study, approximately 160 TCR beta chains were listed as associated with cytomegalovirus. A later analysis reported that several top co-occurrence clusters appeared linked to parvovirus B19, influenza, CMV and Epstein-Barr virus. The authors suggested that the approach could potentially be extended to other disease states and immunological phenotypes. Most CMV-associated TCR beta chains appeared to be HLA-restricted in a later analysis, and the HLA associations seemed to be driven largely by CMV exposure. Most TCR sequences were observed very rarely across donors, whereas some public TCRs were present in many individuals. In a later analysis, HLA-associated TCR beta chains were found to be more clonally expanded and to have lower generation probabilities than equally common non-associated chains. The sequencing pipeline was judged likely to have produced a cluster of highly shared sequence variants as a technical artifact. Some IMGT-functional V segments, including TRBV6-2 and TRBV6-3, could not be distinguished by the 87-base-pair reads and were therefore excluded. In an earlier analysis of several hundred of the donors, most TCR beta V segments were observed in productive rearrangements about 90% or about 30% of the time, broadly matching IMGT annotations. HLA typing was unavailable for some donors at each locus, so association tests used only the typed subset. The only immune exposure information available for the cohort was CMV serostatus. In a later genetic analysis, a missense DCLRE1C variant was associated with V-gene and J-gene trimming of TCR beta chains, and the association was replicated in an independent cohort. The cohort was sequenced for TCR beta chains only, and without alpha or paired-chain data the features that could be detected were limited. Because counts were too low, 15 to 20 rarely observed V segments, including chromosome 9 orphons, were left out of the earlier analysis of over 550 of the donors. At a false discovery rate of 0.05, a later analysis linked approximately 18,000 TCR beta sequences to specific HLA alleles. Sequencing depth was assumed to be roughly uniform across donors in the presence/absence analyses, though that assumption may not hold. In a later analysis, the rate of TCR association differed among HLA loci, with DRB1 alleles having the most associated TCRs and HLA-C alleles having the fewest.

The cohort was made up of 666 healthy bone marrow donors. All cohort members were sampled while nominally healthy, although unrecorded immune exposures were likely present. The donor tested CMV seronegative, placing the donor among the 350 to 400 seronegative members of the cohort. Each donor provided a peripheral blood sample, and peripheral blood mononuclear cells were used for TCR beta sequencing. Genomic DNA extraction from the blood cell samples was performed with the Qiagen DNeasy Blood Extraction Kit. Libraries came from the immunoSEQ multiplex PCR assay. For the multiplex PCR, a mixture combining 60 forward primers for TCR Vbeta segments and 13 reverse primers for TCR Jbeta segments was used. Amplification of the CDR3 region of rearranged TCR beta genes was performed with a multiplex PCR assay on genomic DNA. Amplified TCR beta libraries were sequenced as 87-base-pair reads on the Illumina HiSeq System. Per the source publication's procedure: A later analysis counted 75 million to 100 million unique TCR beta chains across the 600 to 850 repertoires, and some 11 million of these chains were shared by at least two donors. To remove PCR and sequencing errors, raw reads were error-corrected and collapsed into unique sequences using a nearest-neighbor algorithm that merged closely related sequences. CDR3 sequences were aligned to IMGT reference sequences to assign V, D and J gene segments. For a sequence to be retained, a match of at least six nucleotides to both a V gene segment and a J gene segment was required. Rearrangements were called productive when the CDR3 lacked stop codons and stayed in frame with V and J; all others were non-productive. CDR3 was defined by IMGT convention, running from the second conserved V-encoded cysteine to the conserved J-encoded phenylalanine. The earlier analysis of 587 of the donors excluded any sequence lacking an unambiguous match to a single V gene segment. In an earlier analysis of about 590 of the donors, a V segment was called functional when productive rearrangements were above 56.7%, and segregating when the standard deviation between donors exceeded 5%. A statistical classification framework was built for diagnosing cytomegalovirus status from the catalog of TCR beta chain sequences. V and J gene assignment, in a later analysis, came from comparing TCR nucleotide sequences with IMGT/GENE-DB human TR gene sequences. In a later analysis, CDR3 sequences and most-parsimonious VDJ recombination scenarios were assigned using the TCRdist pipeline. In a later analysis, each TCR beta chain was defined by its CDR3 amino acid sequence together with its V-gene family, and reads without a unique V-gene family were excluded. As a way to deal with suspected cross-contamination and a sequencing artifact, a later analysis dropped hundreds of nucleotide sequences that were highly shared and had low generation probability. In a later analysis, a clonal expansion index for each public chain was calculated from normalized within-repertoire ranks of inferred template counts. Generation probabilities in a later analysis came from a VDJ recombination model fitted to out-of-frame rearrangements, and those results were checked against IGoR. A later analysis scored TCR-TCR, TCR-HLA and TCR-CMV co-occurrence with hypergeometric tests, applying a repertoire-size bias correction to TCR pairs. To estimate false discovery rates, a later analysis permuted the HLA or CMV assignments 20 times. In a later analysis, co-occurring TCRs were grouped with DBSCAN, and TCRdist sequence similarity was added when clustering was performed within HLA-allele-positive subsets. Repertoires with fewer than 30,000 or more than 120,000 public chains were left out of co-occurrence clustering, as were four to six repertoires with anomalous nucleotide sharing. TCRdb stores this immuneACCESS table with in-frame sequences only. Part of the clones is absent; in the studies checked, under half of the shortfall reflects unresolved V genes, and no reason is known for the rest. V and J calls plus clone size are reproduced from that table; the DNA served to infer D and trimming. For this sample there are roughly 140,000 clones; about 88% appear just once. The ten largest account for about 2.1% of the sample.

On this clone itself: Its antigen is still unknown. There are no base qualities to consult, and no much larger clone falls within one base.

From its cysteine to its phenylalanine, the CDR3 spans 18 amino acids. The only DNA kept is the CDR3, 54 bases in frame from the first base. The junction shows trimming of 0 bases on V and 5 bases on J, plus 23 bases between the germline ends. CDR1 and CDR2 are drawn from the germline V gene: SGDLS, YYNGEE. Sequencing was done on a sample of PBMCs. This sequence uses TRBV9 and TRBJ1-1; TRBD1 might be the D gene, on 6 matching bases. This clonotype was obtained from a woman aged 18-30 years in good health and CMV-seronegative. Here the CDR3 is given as CASSVAGGWGRRGTEAFF. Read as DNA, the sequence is TGTGCCAGCAGCGTAGCGGGGGGCTGGGGGAGGAGGGGGACTGAAGCTTTCTTT.